This T cell receptor (beta chain) was captured in a study of neurological immune-mediated disorders (dated by TCRdb to between 2018 and 2020). For the study in its entirety: Among the approximately 35 multiple sclerosis patients, relapsing-remitting MS accounted for about 31 and secondary progressive MS accounted for 3. Peripheral blood TCR-beta repertoires from patients with HTLV-I-associated myelopathy (HAM/TSP), patients with multiple sclerosis, and healthy controls were compared in the study using UMI-based sequencing. Of the 68 subjects in the cohort, about 15 were HAM/TSP patients, about 34 were multiple sclerosis patients, and roughly 20 were healthy controls. The 90 to 120 TCR-beta libraries covered PBMC samples along with longitudinal samples, technical triplicates, and paired sorted CD4+ and CD8+ T-cell subsets.

Unsorted PBMC libraries were generated from 2 million PBMCs stored in RNAlater at -80 °C until RNA extraction. The multiple sclerosis patients were enrolled in a US clinical protocol that used magnetic resonance imaging to evaluate disease progression. Peripheral blood underwent Ficoll-Hypaque density gradient centrifugation to isolate PBMCs, which were then cryopreserved in liquid nitrogen. V is pared back by 0 bases and J by 4 bases, with 14 bases lying between the germline termini. Reading the germline V gene (reference sequence) gives CDR1 LGHDT and CDR2 YNNKEL. Spanning cysteine to phenylalanine, the CDR3 consists of 16 amino acids. The read is trimmed to its CDR3 DNA, 48 bases read in frame from base 1. This clonotype showed up many times. Its antigen has not been determined. It has no much larger one-base neighbor in the sample; base qualities were not kept. cDNA was synthesized by template-switch 5'RACE using a primer carrying a 10-nucleotide random unique molecular identifier by which each TCR transcript was tagged. Over 180 million TCR-beta sequences, covering 15-18 subjects, were produced in each sequencing run. The RNeasy kit was used to extract total RNA. Using the KAPA Real-time Library Amplification kit, TCR-beta VDJ regions were amplified with primers for the TCR constant region and the 5'RACE anchor. A first PCR added sample indexes and Illumina adaptors, and a second PCR then raised library yield. The roughly 650 bp TCR product was size-selected on a 2% E-gel SizeSelection system after Ampure bead purification. Before pooling, library quality was assessed on a Bioanalyzer, concentration was determined with Qubit, and library quantification was performed with the Kapa Library Quantification kit. Paired-end 2 x 150 bp sequencing of the libraries was performed on an Illumina HiSeq 2500. To increase sequence diversity, about 25-31% phiX was spiked into each library pool. Per the authors' processing: The quality-filtered reads were processed with the UMI-based MiGEC pipeline, whose error correction step removed more than 85% of the raw TCR sequences. VDJ genes were aligned to IMGT germline references, and each clonotype was defined by a unique CDR3 amino acid sequence together with V-J genes. Clonal expansion, Shannon diversity, and CDR3 relatedness (CalcPairwiseDistances, ClusterSamples) were evaluated with VDJtools, and phylogenetic trees were built with CLCbio workbench. Using coefficient-of-variation modelling across technical triplicates, the study counted a clone as expanded if it had at least 8 unique UMIs. TCRdb passed the public sequencing reads through fastp at Q25 and MiXCR, retaining productive beta sequences. Under each unique CDR3 protein, matching rows form one entry showing the most common genes and DNA. TCRdb's processing, not the authors', yielded these V and J calls. The sample table lists approximately 51,000 distinct CDR3 sequences, 3% to 3.5% of them with a count of one. Roughly 5.5% of the sample is in the top ten clones.

Broader findings and caveats from the paper: TCR clonal expansion was highest in HAM/TSP patients and lowest in MS patients, with MS patients falling below even healthy controls. In a phylogenetic analysis, the repertoires of 18 out of 34 MS patients fell into a single cluster of related CDR3 sequences, pointing to a possible signature at the repertoire level. No identical CDR3 amino acid sequences were shared among expanded clones across subjects, suggesting private TCR-beta repertoires in all groups. The MS cluster showed no association with clinical or MRI features, and the authors stated that larger cohorts are needed.

The receptor chain draws on TRBV3-1 and TRBJ2-3, with TRBD2 perhaps the D gene, on 6 matching bases. The specimen was PBMCs. This clonotype originated in a man between 40 and 49 years old with multiple sclerosis. CDR3 sequence: CASSQEVAGPADTQYF. The DNA reads TGTGCCAGCAGCCAAGAAGTCGCGGGGCCCGCAGATACGCAGTATTTT.